This TCR beta chain was sequenced for a study of blood T cell repertoires in COVID-19. Across the whole study: Italy, Spain and the United States were the sources of the convalescent and acute COVID-19 samples.

Only in-frame clones appear in the TCRdb table, and some are missing; sequencing was by immunoSEQ multiplex PCR. The data show about 160,000 clones, about four fifths seen once. Material for sequencing was peripheral blood. This sequence was found in a man in his sixties or seventies with acute or convalescent COVID-19.

Here the CDR3 DNA reads TGTGCCAGCAGCTCCCTGACAGGTTTTTTATCAGATACGCAGTATTTT. Encoded protein: CASSSLTGFLSDTQYF. This rearrangement joins TRBV7-8 to TRBJ2-3; the D gene is possibly TRBD1 (6 bases). Germline V lookup: CDR1 SGHVS, CDR2 FQNEAQ. V shed 4 bases and J shed 4 bases, with 18 bases lying between them. The CDR3 sequence is 16 residues long.